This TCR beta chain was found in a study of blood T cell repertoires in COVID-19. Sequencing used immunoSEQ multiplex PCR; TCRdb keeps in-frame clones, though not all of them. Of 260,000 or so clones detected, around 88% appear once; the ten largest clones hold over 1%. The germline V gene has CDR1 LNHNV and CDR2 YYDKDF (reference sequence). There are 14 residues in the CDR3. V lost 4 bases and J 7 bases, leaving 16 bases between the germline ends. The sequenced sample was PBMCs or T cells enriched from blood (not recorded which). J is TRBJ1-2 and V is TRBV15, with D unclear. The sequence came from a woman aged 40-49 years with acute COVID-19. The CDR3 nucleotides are TGTGCCACCAGCACCGGGTCCCTAGCTGGTGGCTACACCTTC. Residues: CATSTGSLAGGYTF.